This TCR beta chain was sequenced during a study of control samples from healthy donors and cancer patients. Trimming shortened V by 3 bases and J by 11 bases, and 17 bases separated the two germline ends. CDR3 length: 13 residues. Using immunoSEQ multiplex PCR, the repertoire was profiled, and TCRdb retains in-frame clones only, with some absent. The sample lists roughly 170,000 clones; under 95% were seen once. The specimen sequenced was blood. The TCR sequence derives from a woman younger than 30 in good health. The rearrangement joins TRBV12-3 or TRBV12-4 to TRBJ2-7; possible D gene TRBD1, 6 bases. The CDR3 protein is CASSFGEGVEEYF. The CDR3 bases are TGTGCCAGCAGTTTCGGAGAGGGGGTAGAGGAGTACTTC.